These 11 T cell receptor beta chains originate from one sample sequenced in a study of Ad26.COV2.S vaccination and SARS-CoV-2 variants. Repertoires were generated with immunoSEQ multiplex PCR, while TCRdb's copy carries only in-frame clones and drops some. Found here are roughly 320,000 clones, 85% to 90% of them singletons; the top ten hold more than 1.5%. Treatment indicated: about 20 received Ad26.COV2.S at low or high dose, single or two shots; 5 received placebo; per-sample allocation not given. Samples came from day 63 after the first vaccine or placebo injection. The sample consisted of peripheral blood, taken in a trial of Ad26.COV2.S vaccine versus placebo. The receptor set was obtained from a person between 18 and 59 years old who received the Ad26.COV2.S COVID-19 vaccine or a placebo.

As DNA, the CDR3 is TGTGCCAGCAGCTTACGGGGAGAGGAGACCCAGTACTTC. Amino acids: CASSLRGEETQYF. The rearrangement joins TRBV7-9 to TRBJ2-5, with D possibly TRBD2 on 5 matching bases. V dropped 2 bases and J dropped 5 bases, with 9 bases sitting between them. The CDR3 extends over 13 amino acids. The germline V gene has CDR1 SEHNR and CDR2 FQNEAQ (reference sequence).

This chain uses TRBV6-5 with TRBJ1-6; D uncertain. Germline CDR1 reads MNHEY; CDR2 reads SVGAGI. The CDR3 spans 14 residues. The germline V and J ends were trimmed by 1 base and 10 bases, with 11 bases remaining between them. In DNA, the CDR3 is TGTGCCAGCAGTTACTTTGGACCCCCGTCACCCCTCCACTTT. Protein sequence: CASSYFGPPSPLHF.

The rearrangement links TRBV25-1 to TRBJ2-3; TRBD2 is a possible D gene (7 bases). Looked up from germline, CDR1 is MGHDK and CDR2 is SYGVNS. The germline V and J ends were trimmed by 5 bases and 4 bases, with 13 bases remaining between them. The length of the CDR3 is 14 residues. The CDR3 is CASSRPGGPDTQYF. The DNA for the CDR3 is TGTGCCAGCAGTCGTCCGGGGGGCCCAGATACGCAGTATTTT. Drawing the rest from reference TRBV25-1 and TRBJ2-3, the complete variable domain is EADIYQTPRYLVIGTGKKITLECSQTMGHDKMYWYQQDPGMELHLIHYSYGVNSTEKGDLSSESTVSRIRTEHFPLTLESARPSHTSQYLCASSRPGGPDTQYFGPGTRLTVL.

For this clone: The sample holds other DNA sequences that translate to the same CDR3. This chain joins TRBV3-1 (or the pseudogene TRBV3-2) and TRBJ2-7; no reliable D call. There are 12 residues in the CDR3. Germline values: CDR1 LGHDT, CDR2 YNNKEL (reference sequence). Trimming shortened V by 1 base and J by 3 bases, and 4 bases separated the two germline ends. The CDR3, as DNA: TGTGCCAGCAGCCAAGCGAACTACGAGCAGTACTTC. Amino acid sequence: CASSQANYEQYF.

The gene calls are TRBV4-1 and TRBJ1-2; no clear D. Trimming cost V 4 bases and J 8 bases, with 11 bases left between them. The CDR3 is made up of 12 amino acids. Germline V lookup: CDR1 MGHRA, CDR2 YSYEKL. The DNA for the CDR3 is TGCGCCAGCAGCCCCTGGTCAAGGGGCTACACCTTC. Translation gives CASSPWSRGYTF.

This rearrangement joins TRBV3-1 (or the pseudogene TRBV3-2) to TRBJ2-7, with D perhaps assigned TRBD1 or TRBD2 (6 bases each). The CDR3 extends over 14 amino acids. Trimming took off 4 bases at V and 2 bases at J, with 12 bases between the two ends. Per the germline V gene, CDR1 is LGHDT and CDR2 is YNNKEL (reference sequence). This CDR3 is CASSREGGTYEQYF. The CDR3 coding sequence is TGTGCCAGCAGCCGTGAAGGGGGGACCTACGAGCAGTACTTC.

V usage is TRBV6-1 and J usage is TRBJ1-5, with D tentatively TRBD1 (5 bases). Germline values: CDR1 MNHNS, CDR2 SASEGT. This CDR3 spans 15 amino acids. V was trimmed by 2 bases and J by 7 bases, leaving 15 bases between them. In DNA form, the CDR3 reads TGTGCCAGCAGTGAATCGGTTACAGGATTACAGCCCCAGCATTTT. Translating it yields CASSESVTGLQPQHF.

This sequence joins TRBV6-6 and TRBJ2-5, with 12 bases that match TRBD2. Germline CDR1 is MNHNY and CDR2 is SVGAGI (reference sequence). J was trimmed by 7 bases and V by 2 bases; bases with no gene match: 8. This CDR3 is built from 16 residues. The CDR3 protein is CASSYPPSGGAGTQYF. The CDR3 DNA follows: TGTGCCAGCAGTTACCCCCCTAGCGGGGGGGCCGGGACCCAGTACTTC.

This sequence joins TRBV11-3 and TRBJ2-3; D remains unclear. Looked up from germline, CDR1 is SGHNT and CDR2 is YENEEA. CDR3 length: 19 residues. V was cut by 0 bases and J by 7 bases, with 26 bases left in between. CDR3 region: CASSLDCGSGRIETNTQYF. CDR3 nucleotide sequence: TGTGCCAGCAGCTTAGATTGCGGAAGTGGACGAATAGAAACGAATACGCAGTATTTT.

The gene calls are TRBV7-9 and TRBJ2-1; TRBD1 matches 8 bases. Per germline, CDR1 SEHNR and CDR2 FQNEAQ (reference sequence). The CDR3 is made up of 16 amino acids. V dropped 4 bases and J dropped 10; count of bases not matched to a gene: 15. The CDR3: CASSSSIWQGAWEQFF. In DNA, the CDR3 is TGTGCCAGCAGCTCGAGCATATGGCAGGGGGCTTGGGAGCAGTTCTTC. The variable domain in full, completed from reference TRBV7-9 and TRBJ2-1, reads DTGVSQNPRHKITKRGQNVTFRCDPISEHNRLYWYRQTLGQGPEFLTYFQNEAQLEKSRLLSDRFSAERPKGSFSTLEIQRTEQGDSAMYLCASSSSIWQGAWEQFFGPGTRLTVL.

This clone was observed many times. The CDR3 protein is CASSSGGTGSPLHF. In DNA, the CDR3 is TGTGCCAGCAGCTCAGGGGGGACCGGCTCACCCCTCCACTTT. This chain joins TRBV9 and TRBJ1-6, with 7 bases that match TRBD1. CDR1 is SGDLS and CDR2 is YYNGEE in the germline V gene. V lost 4 bases to trimming and J lost 10 bases; unmatched junction nucleotides: 8. There are 14 residues in the CDR3.